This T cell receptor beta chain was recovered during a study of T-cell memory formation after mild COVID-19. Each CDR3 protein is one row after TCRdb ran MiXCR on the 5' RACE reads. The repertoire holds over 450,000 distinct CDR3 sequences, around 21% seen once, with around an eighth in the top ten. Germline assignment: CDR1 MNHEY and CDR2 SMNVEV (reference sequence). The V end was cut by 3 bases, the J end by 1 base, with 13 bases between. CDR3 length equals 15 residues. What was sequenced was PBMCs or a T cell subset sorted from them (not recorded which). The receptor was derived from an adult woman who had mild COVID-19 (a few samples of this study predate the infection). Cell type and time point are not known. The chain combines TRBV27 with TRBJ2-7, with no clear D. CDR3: CASSLYRLGSYEQYF. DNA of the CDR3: TGTGCCAGCAGTTTGTATAGGTTAGGGTCCTACGAGCAGTACTTC.